This TCR beta chain emerged from a study of T cells in Graves' hyperthyroidism and ophthalmopathy. Amplification targeted TCR beta CDR3 regions from RNA transcripts. In the first-round RT-PCR of the TCR CDR3, the HTBI primer set was used. In TCRdb, the multiplex PCR reads were re-called with MiXCR into one record per CDR3 protein. The sample yields hundreds of thousands of distinct CDR3 sequences, about 15% seen once. General study findings and limits: Ophthalmopathy was model-predicted a median about six months pre-onset. Most expanded thyroid clonotypes above 0.001 recurred in blood.

Each person with ophthalmopathy scored at least 3 on the Clinical Activity Score, reached NOSPECS grade 4 or higher, and had been ill under 3 months. Exclusion of a patient resulted from uncontrolled infection, other autoimmune disease, pregnancy or lactation. Concerning this clonotype itself: Its target is unknown.

Per the germline V gene, CDR1 is SGHTA and CDR2 is FQGNSA. The CDR3 covers 13 residues. V lost 1 base and J 5 bases, leaving 3 bases between the germline ends. The chain couples TRBV7-2 to TRBJ1-6; D not certain. The sequencing sample was made of blood. This receptor was taken from a woman between 50 and 59 years old with Graves' ophthalmopathy. The CDR3 spells CASSLGNNSPLHF. The CDR3 nucleotides are TGTGCCAGCAGCTTAGGAAATAATTCACCCCTCCACTTT.